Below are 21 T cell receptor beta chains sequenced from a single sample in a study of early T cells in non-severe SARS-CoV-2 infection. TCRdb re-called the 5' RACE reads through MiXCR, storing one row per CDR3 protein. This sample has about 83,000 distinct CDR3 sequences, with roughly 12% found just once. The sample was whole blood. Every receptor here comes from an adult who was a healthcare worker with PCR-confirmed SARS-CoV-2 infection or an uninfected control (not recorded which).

In DNA, the CDR3 is TGCAGCGTTCGACAGATTAGCTCTAGGGAGCAGTACTTC. This encodes CSVRQISSREQYF. The V gene is TRBV29-1, the J gene TRBJ2-7; D is possibly TRBD1 (5 bases). The CDR3 is 13 amino acids. Germline CDR1 and CDR2: SQVTM and ANQGSEA. Trimming took off 5 bases at V and 7 bases at J, with 18 bases between the two ends.

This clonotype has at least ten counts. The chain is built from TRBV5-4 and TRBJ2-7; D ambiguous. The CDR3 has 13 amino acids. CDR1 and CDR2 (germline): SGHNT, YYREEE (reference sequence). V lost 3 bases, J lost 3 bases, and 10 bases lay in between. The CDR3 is CASSYTGDYEQYF. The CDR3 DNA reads TGTGCCAGCAGCTATACTGGGGACTACGAGCAGTACTTC.

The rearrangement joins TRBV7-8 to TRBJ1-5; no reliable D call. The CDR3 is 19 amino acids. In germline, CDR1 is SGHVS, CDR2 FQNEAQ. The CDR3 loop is CATSHSSPGIQLSNQPQHF. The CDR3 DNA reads TGTGCTACCAGCCACAGCAGCCCGGGGATCCAATTAAGCAATCAGCCCCAGCATTTT.

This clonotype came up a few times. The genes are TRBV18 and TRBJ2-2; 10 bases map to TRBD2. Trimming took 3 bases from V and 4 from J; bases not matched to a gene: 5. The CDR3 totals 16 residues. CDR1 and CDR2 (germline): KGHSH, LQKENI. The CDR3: CASSPRLAGVTGELFF. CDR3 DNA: TGTGCCAGCTCACCGCGGCTAGCGGGAGTCACCGGGGAGCTGTTTTTT.

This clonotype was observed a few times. The chain's CDR3 is CASSLGQGFGDYGYTF. The CDR3 bases are TGTGCCAGCAGTTTGGGCCAGGGGTTCGGCGACTATGGCTACACCTTC. The J gene is TRBJ1-2, the V gene TRBV12-3 or TRBV12-4; weak D call: TRBD1 (6 bases). This CDR3 has 16 amino acids. Trimming pared 3 bases from V and 3 bases from J, leaving 17 bases between.

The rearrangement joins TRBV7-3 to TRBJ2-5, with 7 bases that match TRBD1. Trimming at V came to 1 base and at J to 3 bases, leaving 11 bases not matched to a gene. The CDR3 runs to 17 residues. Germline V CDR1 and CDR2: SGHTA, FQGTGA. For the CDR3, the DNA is TGTGCCAGCAGCTTAAGGCTGGGGAACACAGGGGAAGAGACCCAGTACTTC. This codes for CASSLRLGNTGEETQYF.

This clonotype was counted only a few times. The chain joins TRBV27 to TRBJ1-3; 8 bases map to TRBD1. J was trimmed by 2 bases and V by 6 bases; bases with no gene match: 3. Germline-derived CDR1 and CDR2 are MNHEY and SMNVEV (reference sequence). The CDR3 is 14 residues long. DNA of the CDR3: TGTGCCAGCAGCACGACAGGGGCTGGAAACACCATATATTTT. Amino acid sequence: CASSTTGAGNTIYF.

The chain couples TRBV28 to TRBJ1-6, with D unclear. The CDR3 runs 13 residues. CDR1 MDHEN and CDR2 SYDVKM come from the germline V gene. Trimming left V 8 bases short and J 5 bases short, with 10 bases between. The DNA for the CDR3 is TGTGCCAGCCGCAGACACCATAATTCACCCCTCCACTTT. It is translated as CASRRHHNSPLHF.

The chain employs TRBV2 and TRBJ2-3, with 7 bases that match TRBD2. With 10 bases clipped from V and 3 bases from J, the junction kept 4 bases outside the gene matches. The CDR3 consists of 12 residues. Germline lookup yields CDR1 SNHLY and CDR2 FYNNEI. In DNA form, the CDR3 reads TGTGCCACGACGGGGGGTACAGATACGCAGTATTTT. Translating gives CATTGGTDTQYF. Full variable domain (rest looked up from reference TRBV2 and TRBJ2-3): EPEVTQTPSHQVTQMGQEVILRCVPISNHLYFYWYRQILGQKVEFLVSFYNNEISEKSEIFDDQFSVERPDGSNFTLKIRSTKLEDSAMYFCATTGGTDTQYFGPGTRLTVL.

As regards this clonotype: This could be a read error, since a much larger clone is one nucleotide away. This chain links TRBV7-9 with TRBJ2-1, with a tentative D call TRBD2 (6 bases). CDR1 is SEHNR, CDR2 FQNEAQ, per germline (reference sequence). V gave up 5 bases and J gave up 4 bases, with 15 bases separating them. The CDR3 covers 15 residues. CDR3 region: CASSTLRDWYNEQFF. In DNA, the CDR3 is TGTGCCAGCAGCACCCTCCGGGACTGGTACAATGAGCAGTTCTTC.

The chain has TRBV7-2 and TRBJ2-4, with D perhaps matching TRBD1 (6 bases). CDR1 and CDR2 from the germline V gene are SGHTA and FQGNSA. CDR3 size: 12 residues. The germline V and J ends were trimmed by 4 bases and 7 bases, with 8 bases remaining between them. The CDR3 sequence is CASSSTGNIQYF. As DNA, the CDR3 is TGTGCCAGCAGCTCAACAGGGAACATTCAGTACTTC.

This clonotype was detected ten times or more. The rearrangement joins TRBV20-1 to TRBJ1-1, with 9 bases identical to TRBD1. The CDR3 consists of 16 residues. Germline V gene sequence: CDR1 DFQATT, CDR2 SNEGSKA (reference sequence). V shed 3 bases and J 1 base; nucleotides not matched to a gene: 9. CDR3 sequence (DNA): TGCAGTGCTAGGTACGGGACAGGGATGAAGAACACTGAAGCTTTCTTT. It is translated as CSARYGTGMKNTEAFF.

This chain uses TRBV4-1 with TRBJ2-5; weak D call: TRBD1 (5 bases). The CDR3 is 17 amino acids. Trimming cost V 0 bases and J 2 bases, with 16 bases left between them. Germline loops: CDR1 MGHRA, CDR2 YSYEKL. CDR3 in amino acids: CASSQDRIGAVQETQYF. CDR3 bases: TGCGCCAGCAGCCAAGATCGGATAGGGGCAGTTCAAGAGACCCAGTACTTC.

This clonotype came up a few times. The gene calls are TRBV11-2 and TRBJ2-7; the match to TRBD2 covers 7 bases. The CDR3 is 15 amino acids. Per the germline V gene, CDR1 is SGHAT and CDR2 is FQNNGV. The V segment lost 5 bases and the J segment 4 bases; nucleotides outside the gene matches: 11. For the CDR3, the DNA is TGTGCCAGCAGCCCAAGCCTCGCGGGAGTGTACGAGCAGTACTTC. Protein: CASSPSLAGVYEQYF.

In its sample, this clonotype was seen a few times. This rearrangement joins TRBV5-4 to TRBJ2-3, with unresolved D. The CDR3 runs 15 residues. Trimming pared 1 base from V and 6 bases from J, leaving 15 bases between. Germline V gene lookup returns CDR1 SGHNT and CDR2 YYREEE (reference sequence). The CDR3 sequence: CASSLSSLGSDTQYF. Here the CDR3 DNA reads TGTGCCAGCAGCTTGTCGTCACTGGGGTCGGATACGCAGTATTTT.

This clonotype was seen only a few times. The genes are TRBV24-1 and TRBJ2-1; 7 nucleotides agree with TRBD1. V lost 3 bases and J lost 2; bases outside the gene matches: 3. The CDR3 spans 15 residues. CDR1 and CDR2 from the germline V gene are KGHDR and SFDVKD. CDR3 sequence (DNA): TGTGCCACCAGTGATCCGACAGGGACCTACAATGAGCAGTTCTTC. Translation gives CATSDPTGTYNEQFF.

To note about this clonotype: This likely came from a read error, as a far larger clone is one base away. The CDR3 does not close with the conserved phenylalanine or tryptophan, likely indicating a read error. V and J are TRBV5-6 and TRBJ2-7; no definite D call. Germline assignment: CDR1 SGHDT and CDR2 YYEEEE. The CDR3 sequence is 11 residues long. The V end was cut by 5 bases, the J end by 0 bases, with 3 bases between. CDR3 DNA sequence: TGTGCCAGCAGTTACTCCTACGAGCAGTACATC. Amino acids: CASSYSYEQYI.

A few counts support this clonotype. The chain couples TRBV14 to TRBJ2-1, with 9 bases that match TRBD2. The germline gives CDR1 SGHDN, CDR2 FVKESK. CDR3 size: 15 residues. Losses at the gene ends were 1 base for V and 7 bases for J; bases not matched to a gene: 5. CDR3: CASSQVAGVINEQFF. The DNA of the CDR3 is TGTGCCAGCAGCCAAGTAGCGGGAGTGATAAATGAGCAGTTCTTC. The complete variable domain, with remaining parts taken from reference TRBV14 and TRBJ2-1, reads EAGVTQFPSHSVIEKGQTVTLRCDPISGHDNLYWYRRVMGKEIKFLLHFVKESKQDESGMPNNRFLAERTGGTYSTLKVQPAELEDSGVYFCASSQVAGVINEQFFGPGTRLTVL.

This CDR3 is CSVDFPQGSTDTQYF. The CDR3 bases are TGCAGCGTTGATTTCCCACAGGGAAGCACAGATACGCAGTATTTT. V gene TRBV29-1 combines with J gene TRBJ2-3, with D maybe TRBD1 (6 bases). Trimming stripped 3 bases from V and 0 bases from J, with 13 bases between. The germline V gene has CDR1 SQVTM and CDR2 ANQGSEA. The CDR3 extends over 15 amino acids.

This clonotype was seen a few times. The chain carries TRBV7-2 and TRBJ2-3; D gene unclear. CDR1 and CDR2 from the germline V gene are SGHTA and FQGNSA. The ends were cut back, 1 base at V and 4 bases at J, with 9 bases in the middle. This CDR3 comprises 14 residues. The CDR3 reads CASSLVVGSDTQYF. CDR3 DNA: TGTGCCAGCAGCTTAGTGGTGGGGTCAGATACGCAGTATTTT.

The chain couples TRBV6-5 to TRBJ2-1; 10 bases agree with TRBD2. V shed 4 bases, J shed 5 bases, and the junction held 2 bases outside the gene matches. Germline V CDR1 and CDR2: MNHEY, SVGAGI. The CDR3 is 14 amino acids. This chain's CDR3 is CASSLAGGHNEQFF. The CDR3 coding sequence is TGTGCCAGCAGTTTAGCGGGAGGACACAATGAGCAGTTCTTC.